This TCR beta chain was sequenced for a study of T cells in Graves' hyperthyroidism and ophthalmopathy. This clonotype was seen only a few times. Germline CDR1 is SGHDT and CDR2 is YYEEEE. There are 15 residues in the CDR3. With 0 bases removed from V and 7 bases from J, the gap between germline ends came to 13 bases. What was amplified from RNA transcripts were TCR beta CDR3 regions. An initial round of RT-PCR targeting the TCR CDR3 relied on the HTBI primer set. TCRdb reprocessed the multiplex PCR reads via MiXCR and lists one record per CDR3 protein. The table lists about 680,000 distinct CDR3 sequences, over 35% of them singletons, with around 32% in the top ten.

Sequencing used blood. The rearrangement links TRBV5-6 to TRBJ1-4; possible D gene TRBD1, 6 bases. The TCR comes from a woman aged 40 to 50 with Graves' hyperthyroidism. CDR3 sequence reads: CASSLAPRGGEKLFF. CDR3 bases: TGTGCCAGCAGCTTGGCCCCCAGGGGAGGTGAAAAACTGTTTTTT.